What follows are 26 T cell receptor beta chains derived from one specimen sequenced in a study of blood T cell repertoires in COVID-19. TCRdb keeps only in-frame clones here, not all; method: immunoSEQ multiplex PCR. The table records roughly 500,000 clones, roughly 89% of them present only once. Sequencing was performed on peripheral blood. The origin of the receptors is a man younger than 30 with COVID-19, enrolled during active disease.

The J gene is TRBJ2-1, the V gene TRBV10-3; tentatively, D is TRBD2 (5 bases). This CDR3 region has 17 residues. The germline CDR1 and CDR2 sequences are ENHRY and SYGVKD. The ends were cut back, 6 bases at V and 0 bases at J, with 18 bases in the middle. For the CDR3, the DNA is TGTGCCATCAGCTACGGGGTTGCGGCAAGCTCCTACAATGAGCAGTTCTTC. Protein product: CAISYGVAASSYNEQFF.

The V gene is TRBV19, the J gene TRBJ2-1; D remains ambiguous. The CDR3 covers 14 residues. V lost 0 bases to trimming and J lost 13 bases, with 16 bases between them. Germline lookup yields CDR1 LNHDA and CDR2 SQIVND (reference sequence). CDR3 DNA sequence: TGTGCCAGTAGTATAGATGGAGTTCCTAGTCTTCAGTTCTTC. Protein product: CASSIDGVPSLQFF.

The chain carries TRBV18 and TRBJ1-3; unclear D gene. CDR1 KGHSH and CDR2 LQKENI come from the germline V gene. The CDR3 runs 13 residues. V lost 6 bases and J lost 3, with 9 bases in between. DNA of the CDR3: TGTGCCAGCTCCCTAGACGTTGGAAACACCATATATTTT. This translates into CASSLDVGNTIYF.

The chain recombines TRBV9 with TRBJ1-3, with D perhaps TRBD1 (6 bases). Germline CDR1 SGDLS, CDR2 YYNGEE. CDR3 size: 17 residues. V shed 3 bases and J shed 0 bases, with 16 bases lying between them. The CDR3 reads CASSEGGGTISGNTIYF. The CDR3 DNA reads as TGTGCCAGCAGCGAGGGAGGGGGGACAATCTCTGGAAACACCATATATTTT.

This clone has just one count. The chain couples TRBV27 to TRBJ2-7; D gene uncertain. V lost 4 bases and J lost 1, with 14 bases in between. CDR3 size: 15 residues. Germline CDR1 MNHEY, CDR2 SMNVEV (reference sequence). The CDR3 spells CASSSPPPRSYEQYF. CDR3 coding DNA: TGTGCCAGCAGTTCGCCTCCCCCGAGGTCCTACGAGCAGTACTTC.

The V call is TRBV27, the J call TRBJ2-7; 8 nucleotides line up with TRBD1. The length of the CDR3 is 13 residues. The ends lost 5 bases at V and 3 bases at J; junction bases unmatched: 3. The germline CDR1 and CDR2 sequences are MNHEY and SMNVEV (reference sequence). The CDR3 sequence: CASSIGTGYEQYF. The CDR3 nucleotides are TGTGCCAGCAGTATCGGGACAGGCTACGAGCAGTACTTC.

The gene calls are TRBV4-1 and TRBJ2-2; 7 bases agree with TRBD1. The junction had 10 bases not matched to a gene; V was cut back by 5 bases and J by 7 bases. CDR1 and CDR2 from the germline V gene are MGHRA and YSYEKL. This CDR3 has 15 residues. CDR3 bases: TGCGCCAGCAGCAGCCCGAGGGGGCAGGGCGGGGAGCTGTTTTTT. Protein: CASSSPRGQGGELFF.

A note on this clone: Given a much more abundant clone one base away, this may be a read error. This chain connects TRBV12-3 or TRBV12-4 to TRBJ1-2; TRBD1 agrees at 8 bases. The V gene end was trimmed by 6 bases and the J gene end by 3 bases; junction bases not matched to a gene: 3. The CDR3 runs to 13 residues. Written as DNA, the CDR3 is TGTGCCAGCAGCCCGGACAGGGACTATGGCTACACCTTC. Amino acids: CASSPDRDYGYTF.

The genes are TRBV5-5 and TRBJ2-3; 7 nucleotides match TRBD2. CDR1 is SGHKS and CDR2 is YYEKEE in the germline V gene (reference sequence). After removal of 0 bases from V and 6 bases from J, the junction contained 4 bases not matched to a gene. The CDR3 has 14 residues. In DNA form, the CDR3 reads TGTGCCAGCAGCTTGGCCGGGGGGACCGATACGCAGTATTTT. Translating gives CASSLAGGTDTQYF.

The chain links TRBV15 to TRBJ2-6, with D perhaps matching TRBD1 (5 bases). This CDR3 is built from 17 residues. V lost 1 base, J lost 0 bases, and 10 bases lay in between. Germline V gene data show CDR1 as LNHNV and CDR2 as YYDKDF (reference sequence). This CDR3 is CATSRASGSSGANVLTF. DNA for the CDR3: TGTGCCACCAGCAGAGCTTCAGGGTCCTCTGGGGCCAACGTCCTGACTTTC.

DNA of the CDR3: TGTGCCAGCAGTTACTCTACGGTATCTAATGAAAAACTGTTTTTT. It codes for CASSYSTVSNEKLFF. V gene TRBV6-2 or TRBV6-3 combines with J gene TRBJ1-4; D is unresolved. Germline V gene lookup returns CDR1 MNHEY and CDR2 SVGEGT. V lost 0 bases, J lost 3 bases, and 8 bases lay in between. The CDR3 consists of 15 residues.

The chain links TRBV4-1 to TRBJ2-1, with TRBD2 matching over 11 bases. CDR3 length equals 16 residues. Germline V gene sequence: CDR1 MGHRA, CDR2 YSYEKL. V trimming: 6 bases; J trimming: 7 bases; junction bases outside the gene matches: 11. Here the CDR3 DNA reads TGCGCCAGCAGACAACTACTAGCGGGAGATTCGAATGAGCAGTTCTTC. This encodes CASRQLLAGDSNEQFF.

The chain's CDR3 is CASSLAGGYYGYTF. CDR3 DNA sequence: TGTGCCAGCAGCTTAGCCGGCGGGTACTATGGCTACACCTTC. V is TRBV7-2 and J is TRBJ1-2; D unresolved. This CDR3 comprises 14 residues. Deletions cut 0 bases from V and 3 bases from J, with 8 bases between. Germline values: CDR1 SGHTA, CDR2 FQGNSA.

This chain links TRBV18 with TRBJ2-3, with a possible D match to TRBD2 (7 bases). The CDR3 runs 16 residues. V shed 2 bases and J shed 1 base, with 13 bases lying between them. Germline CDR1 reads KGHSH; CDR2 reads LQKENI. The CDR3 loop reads CASSPYGGLGTDTQYF. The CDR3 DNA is TGTGCCAGCTCACCATACGGGGGGCTAGGCACAGATACGCAGTATTTT. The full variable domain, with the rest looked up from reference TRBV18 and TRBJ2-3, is NAGVMQNPRHLVRRRGQEARLRCSPMKGHSHVYWYRQLPEEGLKFMVYLQKENIIDESGMPKERFSAEFPKEGPSILRIQQVVRGDSAAYFCASSPYGGLGTDTQYFGPGTRLTVL.

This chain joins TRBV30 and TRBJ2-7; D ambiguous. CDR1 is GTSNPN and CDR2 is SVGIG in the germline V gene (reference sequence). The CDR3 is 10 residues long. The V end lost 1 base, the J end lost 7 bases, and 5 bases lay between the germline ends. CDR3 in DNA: TGTGCCTGGAGTGGTCTGGAGCAGTACTTC. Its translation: CAWSGLEQYF.

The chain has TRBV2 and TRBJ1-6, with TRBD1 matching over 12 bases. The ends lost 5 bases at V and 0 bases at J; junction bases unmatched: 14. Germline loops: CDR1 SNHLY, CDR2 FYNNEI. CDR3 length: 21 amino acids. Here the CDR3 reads CASSISPGTGGESSYNSPLHF. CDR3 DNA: TGTGCCAGCAGTATAAGTCCCGGGACAGGGGGCGAGAGCTCCTATAATTCACCCCTCCACTTT.

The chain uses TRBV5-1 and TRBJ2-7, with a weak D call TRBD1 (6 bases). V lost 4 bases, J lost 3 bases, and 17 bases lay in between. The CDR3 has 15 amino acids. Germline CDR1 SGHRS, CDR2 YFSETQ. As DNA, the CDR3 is TGCGCCAGCAGCCCGGAGACAGGCCCCTACTACGAGCAGTACTTC. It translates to CASSPETGPYYEQYF.

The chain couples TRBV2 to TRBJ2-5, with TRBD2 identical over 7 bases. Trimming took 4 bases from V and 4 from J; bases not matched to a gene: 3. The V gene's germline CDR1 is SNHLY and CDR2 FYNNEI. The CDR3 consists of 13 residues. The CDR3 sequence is CASSGGGRETQYF. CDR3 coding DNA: TGTGCCAGCAGTGGCGGGGGTAGAGAGACCCAGTACTTC.

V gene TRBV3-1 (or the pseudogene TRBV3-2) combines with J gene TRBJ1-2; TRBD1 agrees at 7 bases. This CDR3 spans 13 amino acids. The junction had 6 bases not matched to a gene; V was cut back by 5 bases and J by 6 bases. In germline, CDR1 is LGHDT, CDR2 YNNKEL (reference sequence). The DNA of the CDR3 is TGTGCCAGCAGCTTGACAGGGTTTAATGGCTACACCTTC. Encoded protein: CASSLTGFNGYTF.

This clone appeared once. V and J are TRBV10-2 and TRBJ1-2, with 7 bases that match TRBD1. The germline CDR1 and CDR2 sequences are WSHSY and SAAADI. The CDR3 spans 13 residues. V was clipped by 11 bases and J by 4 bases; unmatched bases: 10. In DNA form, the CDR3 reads TGCGCCTTCCGACAGGGAGATTCCTATGGCTACACCTTC. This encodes CAFRQGDSYGYTF.

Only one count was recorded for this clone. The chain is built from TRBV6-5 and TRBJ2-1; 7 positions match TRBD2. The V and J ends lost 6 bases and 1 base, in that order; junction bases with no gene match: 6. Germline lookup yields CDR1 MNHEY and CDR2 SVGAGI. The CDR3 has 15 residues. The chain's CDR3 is CASRRGGPSYNEQFF. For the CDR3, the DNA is TGTGCCAGCAGACGCGGGGGACCTTCCTACAATGAGCAGTTCTTC.

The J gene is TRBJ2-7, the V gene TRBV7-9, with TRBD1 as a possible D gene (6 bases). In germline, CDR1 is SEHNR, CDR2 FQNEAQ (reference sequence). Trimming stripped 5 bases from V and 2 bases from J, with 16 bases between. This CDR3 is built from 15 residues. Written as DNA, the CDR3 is TGTGCCAGCAGCCTTAACCCCGGGACAACCTACGAGCAGTACTTC. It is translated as CASSLNPGTTYEQYF.

The CDR3 nucleotides are TGTGCCTGGAGGAGATCGACTAATGAAAAACTGTTTTTT. This encodes CAWRRSTNEKLFF. The chain has TRBV30 and TRBJ1-4, with D hard to call. Trimming removed 3 bases from V and 2 bases from J, with 7 bases in between. CDR1 GTSNPN and CDR2 SVGIG come from the germline V gene (reference sequence). The CDR3 has 13 amino acids.

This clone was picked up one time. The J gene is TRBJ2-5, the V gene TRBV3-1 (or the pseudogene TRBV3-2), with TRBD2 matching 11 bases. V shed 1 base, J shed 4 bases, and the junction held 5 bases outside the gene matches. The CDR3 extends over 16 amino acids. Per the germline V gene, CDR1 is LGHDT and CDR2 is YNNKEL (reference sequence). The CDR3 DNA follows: TGTGCCAGCAGCCAAGGAGCTAGCGGGGGGTTAGAGACCCAGTACTTC. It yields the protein CASSQGASGGLETQYF.

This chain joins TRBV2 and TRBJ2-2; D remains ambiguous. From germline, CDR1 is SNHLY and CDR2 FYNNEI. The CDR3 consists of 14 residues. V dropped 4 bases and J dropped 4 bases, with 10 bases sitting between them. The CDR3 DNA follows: TGTGCCAGCAGTGCTCAGAGGTTCACCGGGGAGCTGTTTTTT. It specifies CASSAQRFTGELFF.

CDR3 nucleotides: TGTGCCAGCAGCTTAGAGCTAGCGGGGCCTGATACGCAGTATTTT. Encoded protein: CASSLELAGPDTQYF. The chain links TRBV7-2 to TRBJ2-3; the match to TRBD2 covers 9 bases. Trimming cost V 1 base and J 6 bases; bases outside gene matches: 5. The CDR3 is 15 amino acids. CDR1 and CDR2 from the germline V gene are SGHTA and FQGNSA.